This passage covers 3 T cell receptor beta chains from one sample sequenced in a study of T-cell reconstitution after alpha-beta-depleted transplantation in children. Unique molecular identifiers were used to barcode this TCRbeta library. Using its own MiXCR run on the PCR reads, TCRdb lists one record per CDR3 protein. Among some 840,000 distinct CDR3 sequences listed, 16% were seen once. Here the sequenced sample was PBMCs, mostly from graft donor cells, taken 360 days after TCRalphabeta/CD19-depleted stem cell transplant. All receptors derive from a male patient between 5 and 17 years old who had a stem cell transplant for acute lymphoblastic leukemia, so the T cells may come from the graft donor.

This clonotype was seen ten or more times. The rearrangement uses TRBV12-3 or TRBV12-4 and TRBJ2-1, with a tentative D call TRBD1 (6 bases). This CDR3 has 14 residues. Trimming removed 7 bases from V and 8 bases from J, with 18 bases in between. The CDR3 is CASTLGDILHEQFF. The CDR3 nucleotides read TGTGCCAGCACCTTGGGGGACATTTTACATGAGCAGTTCTTC.

The rearrangement links TRBV5-1 to TRBJ2-7, with 11 bases aligning to TRBD1. V trimming: 0 bases; J trimming: 1 base; junction bases outside the gene matches: 6. The CDR3 is 17 amino acids. The V gene's germline CDR1 is SGHRS and CDR2 YFSETQ. CDR3 bases: TGCGCCAGCAGCTTGGCCGAGGGACAGGGGGTATCCTACGAGCAGTACTTC. It codes for CASSLAEGQGVSYEQYF.

This clonotype was seen more than once but under ten times. The chain joins TRBV27 to TRBJ1-2, with D tentatively TRBD1 (6 bases). The V end was cut by 8 bases, the J end by 8 bases, with 12 bases between. The CDR3 sequence is 11 residues long. Germline values: CDR1 MNHEY, CDR2 SMNVEV (reference sequence). The CDR3 protein is CASAGQKGYTF. In DNA form, the CDR3 reads TGTGCCAGCGCGGGACAAAAGGGCTACACCTTC.